A single sample gave rise to the 27 T cell receptor beta chains below, sequenced in a study of sequential checkpoint blockade in melanoma. Noted treatment: randomized to nivolumab then ipilimumab (arm A) or the reverse (arm B). The protocol was immunoSEQ multiplex PCR, while the TCRdb copy is restricted to in-frame clones and leaves out a portion. The repertoire holds 20,000 or so clones, with around 82% as singletons. The sample in question was CD8+ T cells sorted from blood (inferred from file names), obtained from a patient given nivolumab and ipilimumab in sequence. The origin of the receptors is a human donor with melanoma.

V gene TRBV6-4 combines with J gene TRBJ1-1, with D hard to call. CDR3 length equals 14 residues. Trimming shortened V by 11 bases and J by 7 bases, and 23 bases separated the two germline ends. Germline assignment: CDR1 MRHNA and CDR2 SNTAGT. CDR3 sequence (DNA): TGTGCCCCCATACATTCAGGTCGATTATGTGAAGCTTTCTTT. Translated: CAPIHSGRLCEAFF.

The chain recombines TRBV9 with TRBJ2-2; D remains ambiguous. V shed 4 bases and J shed 5 bases, with 6 bases lying between them. CDR3 length: 12 residues. Germline CDR1 and CDR2: SGDLS and YYNGEE. DNA of the CDR3: TGTGCCAGCAGCACCCGGACCGGGGAGCTGTTTTTT. Protein: CASSTRTGELFF. The whole variable domain, filled in from reference TRBV9 and TRBJ2-2, reads DSGVTQTPKHLITATGQRVTLRCSPRSGDLSVYWYQQSLDQGLQFLIQYYNGEERAKGNILERFSAQQFPDLHSELNLSSLELGDSALYFCASSTRTGELFFGEGSRLTVL.

The chain joins TRBV9 to TRBJ2-3; TRBD1 might be the D (5 bases). There are 15 residues in the CDR3. Trimming took off 4 bases at V and 6 bases at J, with 18 bases between the two ends. Germline loops: CDR1 SGDLS, CDR2 YYNGEE. CDR3 coding DNA: TGTGCCAGCAGCCCCTTAGAGGCAGGGCTGGATACGCAGTATTTT. This sequence encodes CASSPLEAGLDTQYF.

This clone was observed a single time. V usage is TRBV28 and J usage is TRBJ2-1, with a possible D match to TRBD1 (6 bases). This CDR3 contains 12 residues. V was cut by 7 bases and J by 7 bases, with 11 bases left in between. The V gene's germline CDR1 is MDHEN and CDR2 SYDVKM. This CDR3 is CASTSGANEQFF. CDR3 DNA sequence: TGTGCCAGCACCTCAGGGGCGAATGAGCAGTTCTTC.

This chain links TRBV5-6 with TRBJ2-7; no reliable D call. CDR3 length: 13 amino acids. Germline values: CDR1 SGHDT, CDR2 YYEEEE. V was shortened by 4 bases and J by 2 bases, with 10 bases between the two germline ends. The CDR3 loop reads CASSGTVPYEQYF. DNA for the CDR3: TGTGCCAGCAGCGGAACAGTACCCTACGAGCAGTACTTC.

V gene TRBV7-8 combines with J gene TRBJ1-1, with 7 bases fitting TRBD1. Unmatched junction bases numbered 3, after V lost 1 base and J lost 4 bases. The CDR3 runs 14 residues. The germline gives CDR1 SGHVS, CDR2 FQNEAQ. CDR3 loop: CASSLGAGGTEAFF. CDR3 sequence (DNA): TGTGCCAGCAGCTTAGGGGCAGGGGGCACTGAAGCTTTCTTT.

V gene TRBV27 combines with J gene TRBJ1-1; no firm D call. The CDR3 extends over 13 amino acids. Germline V gene sequence: CDR1 MNHEY, CDR2 SMNVEV (reference sequence). V lost 3 bases, J lost 0 bases, and 5 bases lay in between. This CDR3 is CASSFRLNTEAFF. The CDR3 DNA reads TGTGCCAGCAGTTTTCGGTTGAACACTGAAGCTTTCTTT.

The chain combines TRBV14 with TRBJ2-6; D is unresolved. The CDR3 spans 16 residues. V dropped 2 bases and J dropped 0 bases, with 8 bases sitting between them. Looked up from germline, CDR1 is SGHDN and CDR2 is FVKESK. The CDR3 region is CASSQFHYSGANVLTF. The CDR3 DNA is TGTGCCAGCAGCCAATTTCACTACTCTGGGGCCAACGTCCTGACTTTC.

The CDR3 sequence is CATSRVRQGLSHYEQYF. As DNA, the CDR3 is TGTGCCACCAGCAGAGTCCGACAAGGACTATCTCACTACGAGCAGTACTTC. This chain joins TRBV15 and TRBJ2-5, with D possibly being TRBD2 (6 bases). The J call could be wrong; TRBJ2-7 is a better fit for the DNA end. From germline, CDR1 is LNHNV and CDR2 YYDKDF (reference sequence). This CDR3 contains 17 residues.

The chain recombines TRBV5-1 with TRBJ2-5; a possible D gene is TRBD2 (5 bases). The DNA end is more similar to TRBJ2-7, so the J call may be wrong. This CDR3 has 13 residues. Germline loops: CDR1 SGHRS, CDR2 YFSETQ. CDR3 region: CASSSAESYEQYF. The CDR3 bases are TGCGCCAGCAGCTCAGCGGAATCCTACGAGCAGTACTTC.

The chain carries TRBV21-1 and TRBJ1-2. TRBV21-1 is assigned pseudogene status. The CDR3 is made up of 14 amino acids. As DNA, the CDR3 is TGTGCCAGCAGCTCAACGCGGAGGAGCTATGGCTACACCTTC. Amino acids: CASSSTRRSYGYTF.

The CDR3 spells CASSLTGAPNTEAFF. The CDR3 DNA is TGCGCCAGCAGCTTGACAGGGGCGCCGAACACTGAAGCTTTCTTT. The gene calls are TRBV5-1 and TRBJ1-1; 7 bases agree with TRBD1. Germline lookup yields CDR1 SGHRS and CDR2 YFSETQ. This CDR3 region has 15 residues. Trimming took 1 base from V and 1 from J; bases not matched to a gene: 4.

V usage is TRBV18 and J usage is TRBJ2-7; 9 nucleotides line up with TRBD1. Germline CDR1 is KGHSH and CDR2 is LQKENI. The CDR3 sequence is 15 residues long. Trimming removed 4 bases from V and 2 bases from J; junction bases left unmatched: 6. The CDR3 spells CASSHPGQGTYEQYF. CDR3 DNA sequence: TGTGCCAGCTCACACCCGGGACAGGGCACCTACGAGCAGTACTTC.

This sequence joins TRBV27 and TRBJ2-3, with no clear D. V lost 6 bases, J lost 4 bases, and 11 bases lay in between. Germline values: CDR1 MNHEY, CDR2 SMNVEV (reference sequence). The CDR3 totals 13 residues. The CDR3 DNA is TGTGCCAGCAGAAAAATAGCTCCAGATACGCAGTATTTT. Protein product: CASRKIAPDTQYF.

The V and J genes are TRBV27 and TRBJ2-1; the match to TRBD2 covers 9 bases. This CDR3 is 16 amino acids long. V lost 0 bases, J lost 5 bases, and 5 bases stayed unmatched. The germline CDR1 and CDR2 sequences are MNHEY and SMNVEV (reference sequence). CDR3 amino acids: CASSLSRLADDNEQFF. DNA of the CDR3: TGTGCCAGCAGTTTATCCAGACTAGCGGATGACAATGAGCAGTTCTTC.

A few counts support this clone. The chain recombines TRBV14 with TRBJ2-7; perhaps TRBD2 as D (7 bases). The V end was cut by 4 bases, the J end by 4 bases, with 17 bases between. This CDR3 comprises 15 residues. Germline CDR1 is SGHDN and CDR2 is FVKESK. Here the CDR3 DNA reads TGTGCCAGCAGCCCCGGAGGGGGGGGTAGGTACGAGCAGTACTTC. Residues: CASSPGGGGRYEQYF.

The chain combines TRBV19 with TRBJ1-1; D not resolved. Per the germline V gene, CDR1 is LNHDA and CDR2 is SQIVND (reference sequence). The length of the CDR3 is 13 residues. V was shortened by 1 base and J by 10 bases, with 13 bases between the two germline ends. CDR3 protein: CASSIVYSRIAFF. CDR3 coding DNA: TGTGCCAGTAGTATAGTATACTCGAGGATAGCTTTCTTT.

By proportion, this clone is medium-sized. The chain recombines TRBV28 with TRBJ1-4; 10 nucleotides align to TRBD1. Per the germline V gene, CDR1 is MDHEN and CDR2 is SYDVKM. V lost 5 bases and J lost 8; bases outside the gene matches: 11. This CDR3 has 16 residues. CDR3 amino acids: CASSPGTGDLREKLFF. CDR3 sequence (DNA): TGTGCCAGCAGTCCCGGGACAGGGGATTTGCGGGAAAAACTGTTTTTT.

This clone is a singleton in its sample. J is TRBJ2-3 and V is TRBV6-1, with TRBD2 as a possible D gene (6 bases). Trimming cost V 4 bases and J 0 bases, with 8 bases left between them. The CDR3 sequence is 14 residues long. CDR1 MNHNS and CDR2 SASEGT come from the germline V gene. CDR3 residues: CASSGSGSTDTQYF. The CDR3 DNA sequence: TGTGCCAGCAGTGGGAGCGGGAGCACAGATACGCAGTATTTT.

The chain uses TRBV5-4 and TRBJ1-1; possible D gene TRBD1, 6 bases. Germline V gene data show CDR1 as SGHNT and CDR2 as YYREEE (reference sequence). The CDR3 is made up of 17 amino acids. Trimming cost V 4 bases and J 10 bases, with 29 bases left between them. For the CDR3, the DNA is TGTGCCAGCAGCCTCGATGCGACCGGGACAAGTTCCTTAAGAGCTTTCTTT. This translates into CASSLDATGTSSLRAFF.

This clone has only one observation. V is TRBV6-5 and J is TRBJ2-4, with 7 bases identical to TRBD1. The CDR3 sequence is 13 residues long. Germline V gene data show CDR1 as MNHEY and CDR2 as SVGAGI. V was clipped by 6 bases and J by 5 bases; unmatched bases: 4. The CDR3 here is CASRRQGENIQYF. The CDR3 DNA reads as TGTGCCAGCAGACGACAGGGAGAAAACATTCAGTACTTC.

This CDR3 is CASSLPGQHTDTQYF. The CDR3 nucleotides are TGTGCCAGCAGTCTACCGGGACAGCACACAGATACGCAGTATTTT. The chain employs TRBV7-9 and TRBJ2-3; 7 bases are a match to TRBD1. V lost 6 bases to trimming and J lost 2 bases; unmatched junction nucleotides: 8. The CDR3 spans 15 residues. The germline CDR1 and CDR2 sequences are SEHNR and FQNEAQ (reference sequence).

The chain employs TRBV5-6 and TRBJ2-7; TRBD1 aligns across 9 bases. This CDR3 is built from 17 residues. The germline gives CDR1 SGHDT, CDR2 YYEEEE. The V and J ends lost 2 bases and 4 bases, in that order; junction bases with no gene match: 13. The CDR3 protein is CASSFPRTGGQGYEQYF. The CDR3 bases are TGTGCCAGCAGCTTTCCCCGAACAGGGGGCCAAGGGTACGAGCAGTACTTC.

V is TRBV4-2 and J is TRBJ2-2; 11 bases map to TRBD2. The V gene end was trimmed by 4 bases and the J gene end by 5 bases; junction bases not matched to a gene: 9. The CDR3 is 17 amino acids. Germline loops: CDR1 LGHNA, CDR2 YNFKEQ. CDR3 in amino acids: CASSLLLAGDRTGELFF. Written as DNA, the CDR3 is TGTGCCAGCAGCCTCCTACTAGCGGGAGATCGGACCGGGGAGCTGTTTTTT.

This clone was seen once. The chain couples TRBV29-1 to TRBJ2-3; 8 nucleotides align to TRBD2. The CDR3 length is 17 residues. V lost 8 bases and J lost 4; bases outside the gene matches: 20. The germline V gene has CDR1 SQVTM and CDR2 ANQGSEA. CDR3 sequence: CSTVLSGRVIVPDTQYF. In DNA form, the CDR3 reads TGCAGCACTGTTTTAAGCGGGAGAGTCATCGTGCCAGATACGCAGTATTTT.

The V call is TRBV9, the J call TRBJ1-1; TRBD1 might be the D (5 bases). This CDR3 is 14 amino acids long. V was shortened by 3 bases and J by 2 bases, with 11 bases between the two germline ends. Germline V gene sequence: CDR1 SGDLS, CDR2 YYNGEE. DNA of the CDR3: TGTGCCAGCAGCGCACACGACAGCAACACTGAAGCTTTCTTT. It is translated as CASSAHDSNTEAFF. Full variable domain (missing parts from reference TRBV9 and TRBJ1-1): DSGVTQTPKHLITATGQRVTLRCSPRSGDLSVYWYQQSLDQGLQFLIQYYNGEERAKGNILERFSAQQFPDLHSELNLSSLELGDSALYFCASSAHDSNTEAFFGQGTRLTVV.

The chain has TRBV6-5 and TRBJ1-1; D might be TRBD1 (5 bases). CDR1 and CDR2 from the germline V gene are MNHEY and SVGAGI. This CDR3 spans 14 amino acids. The V end was cut by 4 bases, the J end by 7 bases, with 16 bases between. CDR3 DNA sequence: TGTGCCAGCAGTTTGTGGGGGGTCCCGGGTGAAGCTTTCTTT. Protein sequence: CASSLWGVPGEAFF.